These 27 T cell receptor beta chains were sequenced from one sample in a study of graft-versus-host responses after intestinal transplantation. Antigens for these TCRs are unknown. Using immunoSEQ multiplex PCR, the repertoire was profiled, and TCRdb retains in-frame clones only, with some absent. Counted here are roughly 50,000 clones, around 90% occurring once; the ten biggest clones make up roughly 2.7%. Sequencing was performed on unstimulated CD4+ T cells sorted from spleen or lymph node cells, taken before transplant. These TCRs come from a human donor who was the organ donor for an intestinal transplant.

The chain recombines TRBV28 with TRBJ2-7; 9 bases match TRBD2. The J segment lost 10 bases and the V segment lost 2 bases, leaving 9 bases of the junction unmatched. Germline V gives CDR1 MDHEN, CDR2 SYDVKM. CDR3 size: 14 residues. The CDR3 reads CASSLDALAGKQYF. CDR3 coding DNA: TGTGCCAGCAGTTTAGACGCACTAGCGGGCAAACAGTACTTC. Supplemented by reference TRBV28 and TRBJ2-7, the full variable domain reads DVKVTQSSRYLVKRTGEKVFLECVQDMDHENMFWYRQDPGLGLRLIYFSYDVKMKEKGDIPEGYSVSREKKERFSLILESASTNQTSMYLCASSLDALAGKQYFGPGTRLTVT.

The gene calls are TRBV6-5 and TRBJ1-2; D unresolved. The germline CDR1 and CDR2 sequences are MNHEY and SVGAGI. The CDR3 contains 16 residues. Trimming pared 0 bases from V and 3 bases from J, leaving 14 bases between. CDR3 residues: CASSYSVIGEDYGYTF. CDR3 in DNA: TGTGCCAGCAGTTACTCGGTTATCGGGGAAGACTATGGCTACACCTTC.

The CDR3 sequence is CASSFRVEDTQYF. The CDR3 coding sequence is TGTGCCAGCAGTTTTCGGGTGGAAGATACGCAGTATTTT. The chain carries TRBV28 and TRBJ2-3, with D hard to call. CDR3 size: 13 residues. The germline V gene has CDR1 MDHEN and CDR2 SYDVKM. V lost 3 bases, J lost 5 bases, and 9 bases lay in between.

The genes are TRBV6-5 and TRBJ2-2; D unclear. The ends were cut back, 6 bases at V and 5 bases at J, with 13 bases in the middle. The CDR3 runs 14 residues. Germline V CDR1 and CDR2: MNHEY, SVGAGI. This CDR3 reads CASRTRMVTGELFF. Written as DNA, the CDR3 is TGTGCCAGCAGGACCCGGATGGTTACCGGGGAGCTGTTTTTT.

The chain combines TRBV4-3 with TRBJ2-2; D gene ambiguous. V gave up 4 bases and J gave up 0 bases, with 6 bases separating them. The CDR3 is 14 amino acids. CDR1 is LGHNA and CDR2 is YSLEER in the germline V gene. DNA of the CDR3: TGCGCCAGCAGCCTCCTTCCGAACACCGGGGAGCTGTTTTTT. Translated: CASSLLPNTGELFF.

Comment on this clone: Germline is not matched at one junction end, which may reflect a read error. V and J are TRBV7-7 and TRBJ1-5, with D maybe TRBD1 (6 bases). Per the germline V gene, CDR1 is SSHAT and CDR2 is FNYEAQ (reference sequence). The CDR3 is 15 amino acids. CDR3 loop: CASSGGQYSNQPQHF. The CDR3 DNA follows: TGTGCTAGCAGCGGAGGACAGTATAGCAATCAGCCCCAGCATTTT.

V and J are TRBV19 and TRBJ1-5; D gene unclear. The CDR3 covers 15 residues. Per germline, CDR1 LNHDA and CDR2 SQIVND (reference sequence). Trimming pared 1 base from V and 0 bases from J, leaving 7 bases between. The CDR3 loop reads CASSIVGSSNQPQHF. The CDR3 DNA follows: TGTGCCAGTAGTATAGTGGGTAGTAGCAATCAGCCCCAGCATTTT.

The chain couples TRBV6-5 to TRBJ2-3; 7 positions agree with TRBD2. CDR3 length: 14 residues. The germline gives CDR1 MNHEY, CDR2 SVGAGI. Unmatched junction bases numbered 0, after V lost 0 bases and J lost 3 bases. CDR3 DNA: TGTGCCAGCAGTTACTCTAGCGGGACAGATACGCAGTATTTT. Translating gives CASSYSSGTDTQYF.

The chain recombines TRBV18 with TRBJ2-5, with TRBD2 identical over 11 bases. The CDR3 covers 15 residues. Germline CDR1 reads KGHSH; CDR2 reads LQKENI. J was trimmed by 6 bases and V by 6 bases; bases with no gene match: 9. In DNA form, the CDR3 reads TGTGCCAGCTCGCAAACTAGCGGGAGATTAAAGACCCAGTACTTC. Amino acids: CASSQTSGRLKTQYF. Full variable domain (missing parts from reference TRBV18 and TRBJ2-5): NAGVMQNPRHLVRRRGQEARLRCSPMKGHSHVYWYRQLPEEGLKFMVYLQKENIIDESGMPKERFSAEFPKEGPSILRIQQVVRGDSAAYFCASSQTSGRLKTQYFGPGTRLLVL.

The chain uses TRBV7-6 and TRBJ2-5; perhaps D is TRBD1 or TRBD2 (6 bases each). Trimming shortened V by 2 bases and J by 1 base, and 11 bases separated the two germline ends. CDR3 length equals 15 residues. Germline-derived CDR1 and CDR2 are SGHVS and FNYEAQ. The CDR3 bases are TGTGCCAGCAGCTTATTTTCGGGGGCCCAAGAGACCCAGTACTTC. Its translation: CASSLFSGAQETQYF.

This chain uses TRBV20-1 with TRBJ2-1; D gene ambiguous. Trimming pared 4 bases from V and 5 bases from J, leaving 3 bases between. The CDR3 spans 10 residues. Looked up from germline, CDR1 is DFQATT and CDR2 is SNEGSKA (reference sequence). The CDR3 is CSAKDNEQFF. In DNA, the CDR3 is TGCAGTGCTAAGGACAATGAGCAGTTCTTC.

The CDR3 reads CASSQDWLAGRNEQFF. In nucleotides, the CDR3 is TGTGCCAGCAGCCAAGATTGGCTAGCGGGAAGAAATGAGCAGTTCTTC. The V and J genes are TRBV4-2 and TRBJ2-1; 9 positions agree with TRBD2. The CDR3 is made up of 16 amino acids. V lost 0 bases and J lost 7; bases outside the gene matches: 7. From germline, CDR1 is LGHNA and CDR2 YNFKEQ.

This clone has only one observation. The chain links TRBV21-1 to TRBJ2-7. TRBV21-1 is termed a pseudogene. The CDR3 runs 14 residues. The CDR3, as DNA: TGTGCCAGCAGGGGGACGGATGGACCCTACGAGCAGTACTTC. Encoded protein: CASRGTDGPYEQYF.

The chain joins TRBV9 to TRBJ2-1; 9 bases agree with TRBD2. The V gene's germline CDR1 is SGDLS and CDR2 YYNGEE. The CDR3 is made up of 17 amino acids. Losses at the gene ends were 0 bases for V and 5 bases for J; bases not matched to a gene: 9. CDR3 sequence: CASSVGGSGRPHNEQFF. CDR3 bases: TGTGCCAGCAGCGTAGGGGGTAGCGGGAGACCCCACAATGAGCAGTTCTTC.

The chain combines TRBV19 with TRBJ1-4; D unresolved. Trimming took off 1 base at V and 4 bases at J, with 10 bases between the two ends. The CDR3 runs to 15 residues. Germline V gene data show CDR1 as LNHDA and CDR2 as SQIVND (reference sequence). CDR3 sequence (DNA): TGTGCCAGTAGTATAGGGCGCCTGCTTAATGAAAAACTGTTTTTT. Its translation is CASSIGRLLNEKLFF.

CDR3 DNA sequence: TGTGCCAGCAGCTCGACAGTATCCAAAAACATTCAGTACTTC. This encodes CASSSTVSKNIQYF. The V and J genes are TRBV27 and TRBJ2-4; a weak D match, TRBD1 (5 bases). Germline CDR1 reads MNHEY; CDR2 reads SMNVEV (reference sequence). Between the trimmed V and J ends, which lost 6 bases and 2 bases, there was a span of 11 bases. CDR3 length equals 14 residues.

V and J are TRBV7-3 and TRBJ1-3; tentative D call: TRBD1 (5 bases). CDR1 and CDR2 (germline): SGHTA, FQGTGA. V was shortened by 2 bases and J by 3 bases, with 11 bases between the two germline ends. The CDR3 has 15 amino acids. The CDR3: CASSLYGGVGNTIYF. The CDR3 DNA reads as TGTGCCAGCAGCTTATATGGAGGGGTTGGAAACACCATATATTTT.

This sequence joins TRBV25-1 and TRBJ2-1; TRBD2 matches at 12 bases. Losses at the gene ends were 8 bases for V and 6 bases for J; bases not matched to a gene: 5. Germline V gene sequence: CDR1 MGHDK, CDR2 SYGVNS. This CDR3 spans 14 amino acids. The CDR3 DNA reads as TGTGCCAGCCAACTAGCGGGAGGATCCAATGAGCAGTTCTTC. Translation gives CASQLAGGSNEQFF.

The gene calls are TRBV30 and TRBJ2-1; D is uncertain. The germline V gene encodes CDR1 GTSNPN and CDR2 SVGIG (reference sequence). Trimming removed 2 bases from V and 7 bases from J, with 12 bases in between. The CDR3 contains 13 residues. The CDR3 DNA reads TGTGCCTGGAGTAGACTTAGTGTGAATGAGCAGTTCTTC. This sequence encodes CAWSRLSVNEQFF.

The chain links TRBV7-9 to TRBJ2-7, with TRBD2 matching 14 bases. V gave up 5 bases and J gave up 6 bases; unmatched junction bases: 3. The CDR3 runs 14 residues. Looked up from germline, CDR1 is SEHNR and CDR2 is FQNEAQ (reference sequence). The CDR3 region has the DNA TGTGCCAGCAGCCCGGGACTAGCGGGAGCCGAGCAGTACTTC. It specifies CASSPGLAGAEQYF.

The J gene is TRBJ2-1, the V gene TRBV13, with 12 nucleotides matching TRBD2. The germline CDR1 and CDR2 sequences are PRHDT and FYEKMQ (reference sequence). The CDR3 loop spans 16 amino acids. The junction had 5 bases not matched to a gene; V was cut back by 3 bases and J by 5 bases. Here the CDR3 DNA reads TGTGCCAGCAGCTTTCTAGCGGGAGGGTTCCACAATGAGCAGTTCTTC. Protein: CASSFLAGGFHNEQFF.

This rearrangement joins TRBV6-1 to TRBJ2-1; 9 bases are shared with TRBD1. CDR1 MNHNS and CDR2 SASEGT come from the germline V gene. The CDR3 is 13 amino acids. The J segment lost 12 bases and the V segment lost 7 bases, leaving 10 bases of the junction unmatched. The DNA of the CDR3 is TGTGCCAGCACCGCCGGGACAGGGTTACGGCAGTTCTTC. Translated: CASTAGTGLRQFF.

The chain employs TRBV2 and TRBJ2-3; the match to TRBD1 covers 10 bases. V lost 5 bases to trimming and J lost 2 bases; unmatched junction nucleotides: 7. Germline-derived CDR1 and CDR2 are SNHLY and FYNNEI. The CDR3 runs 16 residues. The CDR3 loop is CASSPSGTGVTDTQYF. CDR3 in DNA: TGTGCCAGCAGTCCATCCGGGACAGGGGTCACAGATACGCAGTATTTT.

V usage is TRBV6-5 and J usage is TRBJ2-5; D may match TRBD1 or TRBD2 (5 bases each). The assigned J gene may be wrong: the sequence end matches TRBJ2-7 better. This CDR3 has 13 amino acids. The V gene's germline CDR1 is MNHEY and CDR2 SVGAGI. The CDR3 nucleotides read TGTGCCAGCGGCCGGGACGCCTCCTACGAGCAGTACTTC. This gives the protein CASGRDASYEQYF.

The chain carries TRBV5-4 and TRBJ2-7, with D possibly matching TRBD2 (5 bases). Germline V lookup: CDR1 SGHNT, CDR2 YYREEE (reference sequence). CDR3 length: 12 amino acids. Trimming shortened V by 3 bases and J by 3 bases, and 7 bases separated the two germline ends. CDR3 in DNA: TGTGCCAGCAGCTCTGACTACTACGAGCAGTACTTC. Its protein is CASSSDYYEQYF.

This sequence joins TRBV29-1 and TRBJ2-2; 9 bases match TRBD1. The CDR3 is 17 amino acids. Germline CDR1 reads SQVTM; CDR2 reads ANQGSEA. V lost 6 bases, J lost 6 bases, and 17 bases stayed unmatched. The CDR3 nucleotides are TGCAGCGTACCGGGACAGGGAAATCAGGGTGAGGCCGGGGAGCTGTTTTTT. Amino acids: CSVPGQGNQGEAGELFF.

The V and J genes are TRBV28 and TRBJ2-4, with unresolved D. The CDR3 consists of 14 residues. Germline-derived CDR1 and CDR2 are MDHEN and SYDVKM. The ends were cut back, 4 bases at V and 0 bases at J, with 7 bases in the middle. The CDR3 nucleotides are TGTGCCAGCAGTTCAATGGGAGCCAAAAACATTCAGTACTTC. Translation gives CASSSMGAKNIQYF.